The source of this T cell receptor beta chain is a study of T cell changes during pregnancy in multiple sclerosis. V was pared by 0 bases and J by 3 bases, with 9 bases between. The CDR3 extends over 14 amino acids. Germline V gene data show CDR1 as SGHTS and CDR2 as YDEGEE. Clones were read by immunoSEQ multiplex PCR, and TCRdb kept only the in-frame ones, dropping some. The sample has around 44,000 clones; about 87% are singletons. The sequences come from CD4+ T cells from peripheral blood mononuclear cells, collected in the second trimester of pregnancy. The sequence derives from a female donor with multiple sclerosis, enrolled in a pregnancy study. This chain joins TRBV5-8 and TRBJ1-2; D possibly corresponds to TRBD1 (5 bases). The CDR3 region is CASSLGWGDYGYTF. CDR3 sequence (DNA): TGTGCCAGCAGCTTGGGATGGGGGGACTATGGCTACACCTTC.